This TCR beta chain stems from a study of T cells in Graves' hyperthyroidism and ophthalmopathy. Study-level findings and limits: The model predicted ophthalmopathy a median approximately seven months before onset. Separating ophthalmopathy from stable hyperthyroidism was achieved by a 13 V-J model.

This clonotype was seen many times. Antigen: not known. This CDR3 comprises 16 residues. The germline gives CDR1 MDHEN, CDR2 SYDVKM. With V trimmed by 4 bases and J by 9 bases, 14 bases remained unmatched. There were TCR beta CDR3 regions amplified from RNA transcripts. Initially, a first-round RT-PCR of the TCR CDR3 employed the HTBI primer set. Using its own MiXCR run on the multiplex PCR reads, TCRdb lists one record per CDR3 protein. The repertoire holds approximately 360,000 distinct CDR3 sequences, with about a sixth as singletons. The chain links TRBV28 to TRBJ1-2, with 10 bases identical to TRBD1. Source material: blood. The source is a woman between 18 and 30 years old with Graves' hyperthyroidism that later progressed to Graves' ophthalmopathy. This CDR3 is CASSSERGTGAHRYTF. The CDR3 DNA sequence: TGTGCCAGCAGTTCCGAAAGGGGGACAGGGGCTCATCGCTACACCTTC.